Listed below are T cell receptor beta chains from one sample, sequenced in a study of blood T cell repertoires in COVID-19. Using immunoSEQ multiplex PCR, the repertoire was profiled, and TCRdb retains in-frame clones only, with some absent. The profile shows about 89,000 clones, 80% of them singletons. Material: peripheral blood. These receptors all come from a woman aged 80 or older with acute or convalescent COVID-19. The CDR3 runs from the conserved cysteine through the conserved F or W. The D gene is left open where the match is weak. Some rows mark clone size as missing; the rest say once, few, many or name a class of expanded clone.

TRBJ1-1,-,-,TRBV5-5,TGTGCCAGCAGCTTTCGAGGGTTCCGGATGAACACTGAAGCTTTCTTT,CASSFRGFRMNTEAFF
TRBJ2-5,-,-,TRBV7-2,TGTGCCAGCAGCTTTGGCCGACTAGACCAAGAGACCCAGTACTTC,CASSFGRLDQETQYF
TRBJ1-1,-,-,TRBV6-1,TGTGCCAGCAGTGAAGCGGCGGGGCTGGGTCAGGGGAACACTGAAGCTTTCTTT,CASSEAAGLGQGNTEAFF
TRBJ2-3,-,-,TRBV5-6,TGTGCCAGCAGCTTCTACGGGTCCAACACCGGAGATACGCAGTATTTT,CASSFYGSNTGDTQYF
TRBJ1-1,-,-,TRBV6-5,TGTGCCAGCCGCCGCGTTGCTGAAGCTTTCTTT,CASRRVAEAFF
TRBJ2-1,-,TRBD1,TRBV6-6,TGTGCCAGCAAACTGACAGGGGGCGGGTCCTACAATGAGCAGTTCTTC,CASKLTGGGSYNEQFF
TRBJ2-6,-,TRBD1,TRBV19,TGTGCCAGTAGTATAGACCCCGCTGGGACAGGCCTCTCTGGGGCCAACGTCCTGACTTTC,CASSIDPAGTGLSGANVLTF
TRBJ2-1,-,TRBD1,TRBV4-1,TGCGCCAGCAGCTCCGGACAGGGGCAATTCAATGAGCAGTTCTTC,CASSSGQGQFNEQFF
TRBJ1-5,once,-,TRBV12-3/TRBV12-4,TGTGCCAGCAGTGCGGGGGGCAACCAGCCCCAGCATTTT,CASSAGGNQPQHF
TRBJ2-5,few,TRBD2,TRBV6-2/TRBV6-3,TGTGCCAGCAGTAAACTACGGGGGGTGTACGAGACCCAGTACTTC,CASSKLRGVYETQYF
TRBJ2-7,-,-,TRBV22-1,TGTCCTGGGAGCGGCACGGACAGACAAAACTCCTACGAGCAGTACTTC,CPGSGTDRQNSYEQYF
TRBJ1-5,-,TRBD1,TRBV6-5,TGTGCCAGCAGGGGGGACAGGGTTCAGCCCCAGCATTTT,CASRGDRVQPQHF
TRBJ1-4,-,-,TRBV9,TGTGCCAGCAGCGATAGGACAGTGTCTCCTCCTTCAACTAATGAAAAACTGTTTTTT,CASSDRTVSPPSTNEKLFF
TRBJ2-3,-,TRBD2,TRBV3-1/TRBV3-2,TGTGCCAGCAGCCAAGGTCGCCTAGCGGGGGGGCGGGGTACGCAGTATTTT,CASSQGRLAGGRGTQYF
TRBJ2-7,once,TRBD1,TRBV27,TGTGCCAGCAGTTTACGAGACCGGACAGGACCCTACGAGCAGTACTTC,CASSLRDRTGPYEQYF
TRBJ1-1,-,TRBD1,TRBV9,TGTGCCAGCAGCGGTTTGGGACAGGGGGTTGTGTTGAACACTGAAGCTTTCTTT,CASSGLGQGVVLNTEAFF
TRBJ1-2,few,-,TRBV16,TGTGCCAGCGACCTAGCAGACACCCAGATTTACGCCTATGGCTACACCTTC,CASDLADTQIYAYGYTF
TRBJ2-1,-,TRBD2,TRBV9,TGTGCCAGCAGCGTAGTTAGCGGGAGGGCCTCATATGAGCAGTTCTTC,CASSVVSGRASYEQFF
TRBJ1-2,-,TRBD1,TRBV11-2,TGTGCCAGCAGCTGGCGAGACAGGGGGCCGGGAGCTAGGTATGGCTACACCTTC,CASSWRDRGPGARYGYTF
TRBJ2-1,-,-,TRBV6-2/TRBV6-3,TGTGCCAGCAGTTACCGGACAAGTTACAATGAGCAGTTCTTC,CASSYRTSYNEQFF
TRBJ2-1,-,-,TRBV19,TGTGCCAGTAGTATAGTTTTTGAGGATTTCGGTGAGCAGTTCTTC,CASSIVFEDFGEQFF
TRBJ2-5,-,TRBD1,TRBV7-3,TGTGCCAGCAGCCGCTACAGGGGGCGAGGAGAGACCCAGTACTTC,CASSRYRGRGETQYF
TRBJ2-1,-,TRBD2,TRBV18,TGTGCCAGCTCACGGCTAGCGGGAGTTCGGGCTGAGCAGTTCTTC,CASSRLAGVRAEQFF
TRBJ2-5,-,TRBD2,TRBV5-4,TGTGCCAGCAGCTTGGGACTAGCGGACGGTCAAGAGACCCAGTACTTC,CASSLGLADGQETQYF
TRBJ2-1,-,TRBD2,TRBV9,TGTGCCAGCAGCGTAGGACTAGCGGGAAACAATGAGCAGTTCTTC,CASSVGLAGNNEQFF
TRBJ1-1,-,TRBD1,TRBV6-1,TGTGCCAGCACCTCGACAGGGCCCAACACTGAAGCTTTCTTT,CASTSTGPNTEAFF
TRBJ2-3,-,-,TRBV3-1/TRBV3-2,TGTGCCAGCAGCCGACAGCCATCCACAGATACGCAGTATTTT,CASSRQPSTDTQYF
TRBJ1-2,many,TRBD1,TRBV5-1,TGCGCCAGCAGCGATGGACAGGCCCTCTATGGCTACACCTTC,CASSDGQALYGYTF
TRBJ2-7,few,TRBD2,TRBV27,TGTGCCAGCAGTTTCAGCGGGGGTACCTACGAGCAGTACTTC,CASSFSGGTYEQYF
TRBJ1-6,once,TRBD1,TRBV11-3,TGTGCCAGCAGCTTTGGGACAGGGGATTCACCCCTCCACTTT,CASSFGTGDSPLHF
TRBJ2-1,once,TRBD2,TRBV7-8,TGTGCCAGCAGCTTAGCAGGCGGGAGGGCCTATGAGCAGTTCTTC,CASSLAGGRAYEQFF
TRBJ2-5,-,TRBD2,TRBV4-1,TGCGCCAGCAGCCGAGCAACTAGCGGGGGGCTCCAAGAGACCCAGTACTTC,CASSRATSGGLQETQYF
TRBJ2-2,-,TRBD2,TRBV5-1,TGCGCCAGCAGCTTGGCCTTACTAGCGGGAGAAACTTACACCGGGGAGCTGTTTTTT,CASSLALLAGETYTGELFF
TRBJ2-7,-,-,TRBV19,TGTGCCAGTAGTAACTTTCGTACCTACGAGCAGTACTTC,CASSNFRTYEQYF
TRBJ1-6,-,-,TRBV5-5,TGTGCCAGCAGCTTTGTCAGCGTTAATTCACCCCTCCACTTT,CASSFVSVNSPLHF
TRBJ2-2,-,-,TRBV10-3,TGTGCCATCAGTGACCGGGGGGCGCCCACCGGGGAGCTGTTTTTT,CAISDRGAPTGELFF
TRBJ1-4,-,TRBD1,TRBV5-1,TGCGCCAGCAGCCCGGCCGGGACAGGGGGTGAAAAACTGTTTTTT,CASSPAGTGGEKLFF